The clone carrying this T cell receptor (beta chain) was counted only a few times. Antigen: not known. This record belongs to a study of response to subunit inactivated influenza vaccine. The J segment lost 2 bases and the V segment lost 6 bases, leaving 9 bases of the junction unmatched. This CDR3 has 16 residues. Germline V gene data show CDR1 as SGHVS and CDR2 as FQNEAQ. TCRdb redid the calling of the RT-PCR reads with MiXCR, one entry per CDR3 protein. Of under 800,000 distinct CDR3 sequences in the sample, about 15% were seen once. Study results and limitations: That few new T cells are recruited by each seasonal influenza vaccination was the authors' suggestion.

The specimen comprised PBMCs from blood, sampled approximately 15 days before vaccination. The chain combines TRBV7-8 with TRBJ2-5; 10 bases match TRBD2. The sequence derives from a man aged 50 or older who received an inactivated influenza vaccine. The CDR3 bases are TGTGCCAGCAGTCCCCGGCTAGCGGGAGAGCAAGAGACCCAGTACTTC. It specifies CASSPRLAGEQETQYF.